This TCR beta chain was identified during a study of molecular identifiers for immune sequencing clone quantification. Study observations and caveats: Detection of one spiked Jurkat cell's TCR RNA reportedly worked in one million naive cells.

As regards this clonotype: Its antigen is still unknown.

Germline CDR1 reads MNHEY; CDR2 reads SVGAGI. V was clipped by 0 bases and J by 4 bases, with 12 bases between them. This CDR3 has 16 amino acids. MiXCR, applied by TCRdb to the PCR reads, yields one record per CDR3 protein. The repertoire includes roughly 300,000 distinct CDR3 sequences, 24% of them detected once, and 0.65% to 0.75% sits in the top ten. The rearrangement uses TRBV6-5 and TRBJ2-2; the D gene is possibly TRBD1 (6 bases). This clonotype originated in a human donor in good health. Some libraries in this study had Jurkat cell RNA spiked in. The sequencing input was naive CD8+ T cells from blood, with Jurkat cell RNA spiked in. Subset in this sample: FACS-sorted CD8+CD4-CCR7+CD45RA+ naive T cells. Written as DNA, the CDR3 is TGTGCCAGCAGTTACTCGGCATCCAGGGGCACCGGGGAGCTGTTTTTT. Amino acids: CASSYSASRGTGELFF.